These 24 T cell receptor beta chains came from one sample sequenced in a study of graft-versus-host responses after intestinal transplantation. No cognate antigen is known for these TCRs. Libraries were prepared by immunoSEQ multiplex PCR; TCRdb keeps only in-frame clonotypes and omits some of them. This sample has more than 65,000 clones, with 85% to 90% found just once. The input for sequencing was unstimulated CD4+ T cells sorted from spleen or lymph node cells, taken before intestinal transplant. These receptors were taken from a human donor who received an intestinal transplant.

The V and J genes are TRBV5-1 and TRBJ2-7; TRBD1 matches 11 bases. CDR3 length: 18 residues. Germline V gives CDR1 SGHRS, CDR2 YFSETQ. Trimming took 6 bases from V and 3 from J; bases not matched to a gene: 17. The CDR3 nucleotides are TGCGCCAGCACCACAAACCCTGGCGGGGGGACAGGGGGCTACGAGCAGTACTTC. Protein product: CASTTNPGGGTGGYEQYF.

The chain has TRBV19 and TRBJ2-3; perhaps TRBD1 as D (7 bases). The length of the CDR3 is 13 residues. V was shortened by 5 bases and J by 9 bases, with 15 bases between the two germline ends. CDR1 is LNHDA, CDR2 SQIVND, per germline (reference sequence). Here the CDR3 reads CASSGTDGGTQYF. The CDR3 DNA is TGTGCCAGTAGTGGGACAGACGGGGGCACGCAGTATTTT.

The chain links TRBV6-1 to TRBJ2-7; 8 bases match TRBD2. The length of the CDR3 is 17 residues. V was clipped by 1 base and J by 4 bases; unmatched bases: 12. Germline CDR1 and CDR2: MNHNS and SASEGT. The CDR3 coding sequence is TGTGCCAGCAGTGAAGTGGGTAGCGGGACGATCCGGTACGAGCAGTACTTC. Protein sequence: CASSEVGSGTIRYEQYF.

The chain uses TRBV5-1 and TRBJ2-2, with 7 nucleotides matching TRBD1. Germline values: CDR1 SGHRS, CDR2 YFSETQ. The CDR3 covers 15 residues. The J segment lost 5 bases and the V segment lost 4 bases, leaving 8 bases of the junction unmatched. The CDR3 DNA is TGCGCCAGCAGCGTCCGAGACAGGGTAACCGGGGAGCTGTTTTTT. This gives the protein CASSVRDRVTGELFF. Looking up the rest from reference TRBV5-1 and TRBJ2-2 gives the full variable domain: KAGVTQTPRYLIKTRGQQVTLSCSPISGHRSVSWYQQTPGQGLQFLFEYFSETQRNKGNFPGRFSGRQFSNSRSEMNVSTLELGDSALYLCASSVRDRVTGELFFGEGSRLTVL.

The CDR3 protein is CASSIRGNTGELFF. The CDR3 region has the DNA TGTGCCAGTAGTATAAGGGGGAACACCGGGGAGCTGTTTTTT. This chain joins TRBV19 and TRBJ2-2; D perhaps matches TRBD1 (5 bases). CDR3 length: 14 residues. CDR1 is LNHDA and CDR2 is SQIVND in the germline V gene (reference sequence). V lost 2 bases, J lost 1 base, and 5 bases lay in between.

This clone has just a few counts. The chain uses TRBV7-9 and TRBJ1-6; the match to TRBD1 covers 7 bases. J lost 4 bases, V lost 5 bases, and 2 bases had no gene match. Germline V CDR1 and CDR2: SEHNR, FQNEAQ (reference sequence). CDR3 length: 14 amino acids. CDR3 protein: CASSRDRYNSPLHF. DNA for the CDR3: TGTGCCAGCAGCCGGGACAGATATAATTCACCCCTCCACTTT.

The chain joins TRBV27 to TRBJ2-5; D is possibly TRBD2 (5 bases). The CDR3 runs 16 residues. In germline, CDR1 is MNHEY, CDR2 SMNVEV (reference sequence). V dropped 6 bases and J dropped 1 base, with 18 bases sitting between them. CDR3 DNA: TGTGCCAGCAGACAAAAAACCGGGGTCCCCCAAGAGACCCAGTACTTC. Amino acids: CASRQKTGVPQETQYF.

The V gene is TRBV30, the J gene TRBJ2-7, with a tentative D call TRBD1 (5 bases). Looked up from germline, CDR1 is GTSNPN and CDR2 is SVGIG (reference sequence). The V end lost 2 bases, the J end lost 4 bases, and 9 bases lay between the germline ends. This CDR3 spans 12 amino acids. The CDR3 sequence is CAWSRGGYEQYF. The CDR3 region has the DNA TGTGCCTGGAGTAGGGGCGGTTACGAGCAGTACTTC. The full variable domain, completed using reference TRBV30 and TRBJ2-7, is SQTIHQWPATLVQPVGSPLSLECTVEGTSNPNLYWYRQAAGRGLQLLFYSVGIGQISSEVPQNLSASRPQDRQFILSSKKLLLSDSGFYLCAWSRGGYEQYFGPGTRLTVT.

This chain connects TRBV7-8 to TRBJ2-5, with D uncertain. Germline CDR1 SGHVS, CDR2 FQNEAQ. The CDR3 has 14 residues. V was pared by 4 bases and J by 3 bases, with 12 bases between. Here the CDR3 reads CASSSQKRKETQYF. Here the CDR3 DNA reads TGTGCCAGCAGCTCCCAGAAGAGGAAAGAGACCCAGTACTTC.

The chain combines TRBV5-5 with TRBJ1-5; perhaps TRBD1 as D (5 bases). The CDR3 length is 16 residues. CDR1 is SGHKS, CDR2 YYEKEE, per germline (reference sequence). Trimming cost V 4 bases and J 4 bases, with 18 bases left between them. CDR3 sequence (DNA): TGTGCCAGCAGCCCCCTAAGTAACCAGGGAAATCAGCCCCAGCATTTT. It translates to CASSPLSNQGNQPQHF.

V gene TRBV23-1 combines with J gene TRBJ1-2; D may be TRBD1 (5 bases). TRBV23-1 is filed as an ORF, its function uncertain. The CDR3 length is 18 residues. V was cut by 3 bases and J by 7 bases, with 27 bases left in between. CDR3 sequence: CASSHPSGTGVSVCGYTF. Here the CDR3 DNA reads TGCGCCAGCAGTCATCCCTCCGGGACTGGGGTGAGTGTTTGTGGCTACACCTTC.

The V and J genes are TRBV6-1 and TRBJ2-7; 10 bases fit TRBD1. The germline CDR1 and CDR2 sequences are MNHNS and SASEGT. V lost 4 bases and J lost 3; bases outside the gene matches: 3. CDR3 length equals 14 residues. CDR3 in DNA: TGTGCCAGCAGTGGAGGACAGGGGGTCTACGAGCAGTACTTC. Encoded protein: CASSGGQGVYEQYF.

This chain uses TRBV4-2 with TRBJ2-2; D is unclear. The CDR3 loop spans 15 amino acids. Germline lookup yields CDR1 LGHNA and CDR2 YNFKEQ. Between the trimmed V and J ends, which lost 1 base and 5 bases, there was a span of 11 bases. The CDR3 loop is CASSQVEALTGELFF. In DNA, the CDR3 is TGTGCCAGCAGCCAAGTTGAAGCATTGACCGGGGAGCTGTTTTTT.

V usage is TRBV5-4 and J usage is TRBJ2-1; 14 nucleotides align to TRBD2. This CDR3 has 16 amino acids. CDR1 SGHNT and CDR2 YYREEE come from the germline V gene (reference sequence). J gave up 9 bases and V 4 bases, and 9 bases lay outside the gene matches. CDR3 in DNA: TGTGCCAGCAGCCGGACTAGCGGGAGGCACGTGGGTGAGCAGTTCTTC. Translated, it gives CASSRTSGRHVGEQFF.

This clone has a single count. The chain carries TRBV11-2 and TRBJ2-1; 12 nucleotides agree with TRBD2. The CDR3 is 16 residues long. Trimming took 4 bases from V and 7 from J; bases not matched to a gene: 8. Germline V lookup: CDR1 SGHAT, CDR2 FQNNGV. The CDR3 loop reads CASSSRLAGAGNEQFF. The CDR3 coding sequence is TGTGCCAGCAGCTCCCGACTAGCGGGGGCAGGAAATGAGCAGTTCTTC.

This clone was seen only once. This chain joins TRBV2 and TRBJ2-5; 8 bases align to TRBD2. V shed 4 bases and J 4 bases; nucleotides not matched to a gene: 14. Germline lookup yields CDR1 SNHLY and CDR2 FYNNEI. The CDR3 has 17 residues. The CDR3 reads CASSGGAGREEGETQYF. DNA for the CDR3: TGTGCCAGCAGTGGAGGGGCCGGGCGGGAGGAGGGAGAGACCCAGTACTTC. Variable domain in full (rest from reference TRBV2 and TRBJ2-5): EPEVTQTPSHQVTQMGQEVILRCVPISNHLYFYWYRQILGQKVEFLVSFYNNEISEKSEIFDDQFSVERPDGSNFTLKIRSTKLEDSAMYFCASSGGAGREEGETQYFGPGTRLLVL.

The gene calls are TRBV7-9 and TRBJ1-2; tentatively, D is TRBD1 (5 bases). The V gene lost 2 bases and the J gene lost 5 bases, with 12 bases spanning the gap. Germline V lookup: CDR1 SEHNR, CDR2 FQNEAQ (reference sequence). The CDR3 runs 14 residues. The CDR3 coding sequence is TGTGCCAGCAGCTTATCCGGGGGGTTTTATGGCTACACCTTC. Translating gives CASSLSGGFYGYTF.

The chain joins TRBV11-3 to TRBJ1-4; D remains ambiguous. CDR3 size: 13 residues. Trimming pared 5 bases from V and 10 bases from J, leaving 14 bases between. Germline CDR1 is SGHNT and CDR2 is YENEEA. CDR3 coding DNA: TGTGCCAGCAGCAGCGACGGGTCGGGAAAACTGTTTTTT. Protein: CASSSDGSGKLFF.

This clone was recorded once. The V call is TRBV6-6, the J call TRBJ1-2, with 8 bases matching TRBD1. The junction had 6 bases not matched to a gene; V was cut back by 6 bases and J by 6 bases. This CDR3 contains 13 residues. From germline, CDR1 is MNHNY and CDR2 SVGAGI (reference sequence). Written as DNA, the CDR3 is TGTGCCAGCAGCCGCCAGGGGGCGGATGGCTACACCTTC. Protein product: CASSRQGADGYTF.

CDR3 residues: CASSYGQTHQPQHF. CDR3 nucleotides: TGTGCCAGCAGTTACGGCCAGACACATCAGCCCCAGCATTTT. The genes are TRBV6-6 and TRBJ1-5; D unclear. Deletions cut 2 bases from V and 5 bases from J, with 10 bases between. The CDR3 length is 14 residues. Per the germline V gene, CDR1 is MNHNY and CDR2 is SVGAGI (reference sequence).

The chain employs TRBV19 and TRBJ2-3; 8 bases agree with TRBD1. V lost 7 bases and J lost 1; bases outside the gene matches: 10. The CDR3 runs 16 residues. The germline V gene has CDR1 LNHDA and CDR2 SQIVND (reference sequence). Written as DNA, the CDR3 is TGTGCCAGTACGAGGACAGGGACGGGAGGCACAGATACGCAGTATTTT. Protein sequence: CASTRTGTGGTDTQYF.

The rearrangement joins TRBV9 to TRBJ1-6; D is uncertain. This CDR3 contains 15 residues. Looked up from germline, CDR1 is SGDLS and CDR2 is YYNGEE. V lost 0 bases and J 7 bases, leaving 11 bases between the germline ends. The chain's CDR3 is CASSVDRGRNSPLHF. CDR3 bases: TGTGCCAGCAGCGTAGACCGGGGAAGAAATTCACCCCTCCACTTT.

The chain carries TRBV5-4 and TRBJ2-7, with D hard to call. This CDR3 is 15 amino acids long. Trimming removed 0 bases from V and 2 bases from J, with 12 bases in between. CDR1 is SGHNT and CDR2 is YYREEE in the germline V gene (reference sequence). The CDR3 here is CASSLAGRRAYEQYF. CDR3 DNA sequence: TGTGCCAGCAGCTTGGCGGGTCGCAGAGCCTACGAGCAGTACTTC.

The chain employs TRBV7-2 and TRBJ2-5, with D possibly matching TRBD2 (6 bases). CDR3 size: 15 residues. Germline values: CDR1 SGHTA, CDR2 FQGNSA. Trimming left V 0 bases short and J 2 bases short, with 10 bases between. CDR3 residues: CASSLAGGKQETQYF. The CDR3 nucleotides are TGTGCCAGCAGCTTAGCGGGGGGAAAACAAGAGACCCAGTACTTC.